Below, 30 T cell receptor beta chains from the same sample are listed, as sequenced in a study of early T cells in non-severe SARS-CoV-2 infection. TCRdb called the 5' RACE reads again in MiXCR, with one record for every CDR3 protein. The top ten hold under 6.5% of the sample, which has about 69,000 distinct CDR3 sequences, approximately 9.5% seen once. The material sequenced was whole blood. The source of these receptors is an adult who was a healthcare worker with PCR-confirmed SARS-CoV-2 infection or an uninfected control (not recorded which).

The rearrangement uses TRBV5-1 and TRBJ2-3; D might be TRBD2 (5 bases). Germline V gene lookup returns CDR1 SGHRS and CDR2 YFSETQ. CDR3 length: 14 residues. Trimming took 4 bases from V and 4 from J, leaving 13 bases between them. In DNA, the CDR3 is TGCGCCAGCAGCAAGGTTGAGGGAGCAGATACGCAGTATTTT. Translating gives CASSKVEGADTQYF.

This clonotype showed up many times. The chain recombines TRBV6-5 with TRBJ2-3, with 7 bases that match TRBD1. This CDR3 is 15 amino acids long. The J segment lost 0 bases and the V segment lost 0 bases, leaving 0 bases of the junction unmatched. CDR1 and CDR2 (germline): MNHEY, SVGAGI. Written as DNA, the CDR3 is TGTGCCAGCAGTTACTCGACAGGGAGCACAGATACGCAGTATTTT. Its translation is CASSYSTGSTDTQYF.

This clonotype was counted a few times. The gene calls are TRBV7-9 and TRBJ2-1; perhaps TRBD2 as D (5 bases). The CDR3 is 15 residues long. Germline CDR1 SEHNR, CDR2 FQNEAQ (reference sequence). Trimming removed 4 bases from V and 2 bases from J, with 12 bases in between. CDR3 nucleotide sequence: TGTGCCAGCAGCTCTCGGGGTTCCACCTACAATGAGCAGTTCTTC. It encodes CASSSRGSTYNEQFF.

This clonotype was counted only a few times. The V call is TRBV18, the J call TRBJ2-1; D gene unclear. With 4 bases removed from V and 9 bases from J, the gap between germline ends came to 16 bases. Germline values: CDR1 KGHSH, CDR2 LQKENI. This CDR3 region has 14 residues. CDR3 sequence (DNA): TGTGCCAGCTCACTCGGCCGTGGTCCCTCTGAGCAGTTCTTC. It specifies CASSLGRGPSEQFF.

The table lists this clonotype with many counts. The chain joins TRBV7-9 to TRBJ1-1, with D possibly TRBD1 on 5 matching bases. The CDR3 length is 14 residues. CDR1 SEHNR and CDR2 FQNEAQ come from the germline V gene (reference sequence). Trimming took off 1 base at V and 1 base at J, with 7 bases between the two ends. Here the CDR3 reads CASSLGGENTEAFF. The CDR3 coding sequence is TGTGCCAGCAGCTTAGGGGGCGAGAACACTGAAGCTTTCTTT.

This clonotype appeared many times. In nucleotides, the CDR3 is TGCAGCGTTTCCCGAATAAAGAATAACTATGGCTACACCTTC. Amino acid sequence: CSVSRIKNNYGYTF. This rearrangement joins TRBV29-1 to TRBJ1-2; D gene unclear. The ends were cut back, 5 bases at V and 1 base at J, with 14 bases in the middle. CDR3 length: 14 residues. From germline, CDR1 is SQVTM and CDR2 ANQGSEA.

This clonotype was observed many times. The chain uses TRBV20-1 and TRBJ2-3, with TRBD2 matching 10 bases. The junction had 8 bases not matched to a gene; V was cut back by 4 bases and J by 1 base. The germline V gene has CDR1 DFQATT and CDR2 SNEGSKA (reference sequence). The CDR3 totals 16 residues. CDR3 nucleotide sequence: TGCAGTGCTACCCCCGGACTAGCGGACGGCACAGATACGCAGTATTTT. Translated: CSATPGLADGTDTQYF.

This clonotype was seen many times. This chain connects TRBV5-1 to TRBJ2-4, with D uncertain. Germline-derived CDR1 and CDR2 are SGHRS and YFSETQ. CDR3 length equals 14 residues. Between the trimmed V and J ends, which lost 2 bases and 4 bases, there was a span of 10 bases. CDR3 nucleotide sequence: TGCGCCAGCAGCTTCGGCAGGCAGAAAAACATTCAGTACTTC. It encodes CASSFGRQKNIQYF.

This clonotype was recorded a few times. This chain links TRBV29-1 with TRBJ2-1; a weak D match, TRBD2 (6 bases). Germline V lookup: CDR1 SQVTM, CDR2 ANQGSEA. The CDR3 has 10 amino acids. The CDR3 DNA is TGCACCGGGGGAGACAATGAGCAGTTCTTC. Translation gives CTGGDNEQFF.

The table lists this clonotype with a few counts. The chain couples TRBV19 to TRBJ1-2; TRBD1 might be the D (6 bases). The germline V and J ends were trimmed by 7 bases and 2 bases, with 14 bases remaining between them. This CDR3 is 14 amino acids long. Germline V lookup: CDR1 LNHDA, CDR2 SQIVND (reference sequence). The CDR3 reads CASNNRAVNYGYTF. CDR3 coding DNA: TGTGCCAGTAATAACAGGGCAGTCAACTATGGCTACACCTTC. Full variable domain (rest looked up from reference TRBV19 and TRBJ1-2): DGGITQSPKYLFRKEGQNVTLSCEQNLNHDAMYWYRQDPGQGLRLIYYSQIVNDFQKGDIAEGYSVSREKKESFPLTVTSAQKNPTAFYLCASNNRAVNYGYTFGSGTRLTVV.

The rearrangement links TRBV2 to TRBJ1-6; 8 bases align to TRBD1. Trimming at V came to 2 bases and at J to 7 bases, leaving 1 base not matched to a gene. Germline CDR1 and CDR2: SNHLY and FYNNEI. This CDR3 spans 14 amino acids. CDR3: CASSERQGNSPLHF. DNA for the CDR3: TGTGCCAGCAGTGAAAGACAGGGGAATTCACCCCTCCACTTT.

This clonotype has just a few counts. The chain is built from TRBV5-8 and TRBJ1-2; possible D gene TRBD1, 5 bases. Germline CDR1 and CDR2: SGHTS and YDEGEE. Between the trimmed V and J ends, which lost 0 bases and 5 bases, there was a span of 11 bases. CDR3 length: 14 residues. In DNA, the CDR3 is TGTGCCAGCAGCTTGGTCGCCAGGGATTATGGCTACACCTTC. It codes for CASSLVARDYGYTF.

This sequence joins TRBV24-1 and TRBJ2-5, with D unresolved. V was clipped by 4 bases and J by 2 bases, with 13 bases between them. There are 15 residues in the CDR3. Germline CDR1 KGHDR, CDR2 SFDVKD. CDR3 coding DNA: TGTGCCACCAGTGACCCCGTGGGCAGGCAAGAGACCCAGTACTTC. The encoded protein is CATSDPVGRQETQYF.

This clonotype was observed many times. The chain employs TRBV6-5 and TRBJ2-7; the D gene is possibly TRBD2 (5 bases). V lost 5 bases and J 3 bases, leaving 11 bases between the germline ends. Per germline, CDR1 MNHEY and CDR2 SVGAGI. CDR3 length equals 13 residues. The CDR3 region is CASSGGSDYEQYF. Here the CDR3 DNA reads TGTGCCAGCAGTGGCGGGTCCGACTACGAGCAGTACTTC.

A few counts support this clonotype. The chain recombines TRBV15 with TRBJ1-4; 10 bases align to TRBD1. This CDR3 spans 15 amino acids. Looked up from germline, CDR1 is LNHNV and CDR2 is YYDKDF (reference sequence). V lost 1 base to trimming and J lost 6 bases; unmatched junction nucleotides: 2. CDR3 bases: TGTGCCACCAGCAGAGTGACAGGGGGCGATGAAAAACTGTTTTTT. It encodes CATSRVTGGDEKLFF.

This clonotype was seen ten or more times. The rearrangement links TRBV5-5 to TRBJ2-7; D is unclear. Per germline, CDR1 SGHKS and CDR2 YYEKEE (reference sequence). The CDR3 is made up of 16 amino acids. V was trimmed by 4 bases and J by 7 bases, leaving 24 bases between them. The CDR3 DNA sequence: TGTGCCAGCAGCCCCCGGTCCAGCGTAGTCATTCTTGAGCAGTACTTC. This sequence encodes CASSPRSSVVILEQYF.

This clonotype was seen ten or more times. The rearrangement links TRBV21-1 to TRBJ2-1; TRBD2, the table's D call, lacks a check against the DNA. TRBV21-1 is labeled a pseudogene. The CDR3 loop spans 19 amino acids. The CDR3 sequence is CASTLRAEDYNTEYNEQFF. Written as DNA, the CDR3 is TGTGCCAGCACCCTCCGGGCAGAGGACTACAATACCGAATACAATGAGCAGTTCTTC.

This clonotype was counted ten times or more. This sequence joins TRBV5-6 and TRBJ2-1; 7 bases match TRBD1. The germline V gene has CDR1 SGHDT and CDR2 YYEEEE. The CDR3 loop spans 15 amino acids. Losses at the gene ends were 2 bases for V and 5 bases for J; bases not matched to a gene: 7. This CDR3 reads CASSLYRGPNNEQFF. The CDR3 coding sequence is TGTGCCAGCAGCTTATACAGGGGACCCAACAATGAGCAGTTCTTC. The full variable domain, completed using reference TRBV5-6 and TRBJ2-1, is DAGVTQSPTHLIKTRGQQVTLRCSPKSGHDTVSWYQQALGQGPQFIFQYYEEEERQRGNFPDRFSGHQFPNYSSELNVNALLLGDSALYLCASSLYRGPNNEQFFGPGTRLTVL.

V usage is TRBV2 and J usage is TRBJ2-3, with D hard to call. This CDR3 contains 13 residues. Germline values: CDR1 SNHLY, CDR2 FYNNEI. Between the trimmed V and J ends, which lost 0 bases and 8 bases, there was a span of 9 bases. CDR3 coding DNA: TGTGCCAGCAGTGAAGCGCGATCCGGTACGCAGTATTTT. Protein: CASSEARSGTQYF.

This clonotype was detected ten times or more. The V call is TRBV6-4, the J call TRBJ1-1; D unresolved. Germline loops: CDR1 MRHNA, CDR2 SNTAGT. This CDR3 region has 13 residues. V was cut by 3 bases and J by 5 bases, with 10 bases left in between. CDR3 DNA sequence: TGTGCCAGCAGTGAGGAGGCGAGTACTGAAGCTTTCTTT. Translating it yields CASSEEASTEAFF.

This clonotype was recorded at least ten times. The rearrangement links TRBV20-1 to TRBJ2-3; TRBD2 matches at 7 bases. Germline CDR1 and CDR2: DFQATT and SNEGSKA (reference sequence). CDR3 length equals 15 residues. The V segment lost 6 bases and the J segment 2 bases; nucleotides outside the gene matches: 11. This chain's CDR3 is CSARDYQATTDTQYF. CDR3 in DNA: TGCAGTGCGAGGGACTACCAAGCAACCACAGATACGCAGTATTTT.

Ten or more counts support this clonotype. This chain connects TRBV30 to TRBJ2-4; TRBD1 matches 7 bases. The CDR3 length is 16 residues. CDR1 and CDR2 (germline): GTSNPN, SVGIG (reference sequence). After removal of 2 bases from V and 5 bases from J, the junction contained 12 bases not matched to a gene. The chain's CDR3 is CAWSLYVAGGENIQYF. The CDR3 DNA is TGTGCCTGGAGTCTCTATGTGGCAGGGGGAGAAAACATTCAGTACTTC.

This clonotype showed up just a few times. The V call is TRBV3-1, the J call TRBJ2-1; D is perhaps TRBD1 (5 bases). V was trimmed by 5 bases and J by 4 bases, leaving 18 bases between them. The CDR3 is 16 residues long. Germline V gene lookup returns CDR1 LGHDT and CDR2 YNNKEL (reference sequence). The CDR3 coding sequence is TGTGCCAGCAGCAATCGTCGAGACAGCCCATACAATGAGCAGTTCTTC. The encoded protein is CASSNRRDSPYNEQFF.

In its sample, this clonotype was seen many times. This chain links TRBV7-9 with TRBJ2-2, with 9 bases fitting TRBD1. Germline trimming cut 10 bases from V and 5 bases from J; bases unmatched to any gene: 8. The CDR3 consists of 14 residues. Germline V gene data show CDR1 as SEHNR and CDR2 as FQNEAQ (reference sequence). In DNA, the CDR3 is TGTGCCATCGGAGGGACAGGGAAGACCGGGGAGCTGTTTTTT. Its protein is CAIGGTGKTGELFF.

At least ten counts were recorded for this clonotype. The chain couples TRBV25-1 to TRBJ2-1; D gene uncertain. The V end lost 10 bases, the J end lost 0 bases, and 1 base lay between the germline ends. CDR1 MGHDK and CDR2 SYGVNS come from the germline V gene. This CDR3 is 10 amino acids long. CDR3 nucleotides: TGTGCCACCTCCTACAATGAGCAGTTCTTC. This encodes CATSYNEQFF.

This clonotype was seen repeatedly, ten times or more. The rearrangement joins TRBV6-5 to TRBJ1-4; 10 bases match TRBD1. J was trimmed by 5 bases and V by 4 bases; bases with no gene match: 4. The germline V gene has CDR1 MNHEY and CDR2 SVGAGI. The length of the CDR3 is 15 residues. CDR3 in amino acids: CASSSRDRGNEKLFF. In DNA, the CDR3 is TGTGCCAGCAGTTCCAGGGACAGGGGAAATGAAAAACTGTTTTTT.

This clonotype was recorded many times. The V and J genes are TRBV28 and TRBJ1-2; TRBD1 matches at 8 bases. Germline V gene data show CDR1 as MDHEN and CDR2 as SYDVKM. The ends lost 5 bases at V and 2 bases at J; junction bases unmatched: 13. CDR3 length: 17 residues. Written as DNA, the CDR3 is TGTGCCAGCAGTCCAGAAGGACAGGGCTGGACAAACTATGGCTACACCTTC. As protein: CASSPEGQGWTNYGYTF.

V usage is TRBV20-1 and J usage is TRBJ2-1; TRBD2 matches 10 bases. Germline V gives CDR1 DFQATT, CDR2 SNEGSKA (reference sequence). This CDR3 is 13 amino acids long. V was clipped by 6 bases and J by 8 bases; unmatched bases: 7. The CDR3 reads CSAEREGRDEQFF. CDR3 in DNA: TGCAGTGCGGAGCGGGAGGGCCGGGATGAGCAGTTCTTC.

CDR3 nucleotides: TGCAGTGCCACACAGGGGTGGCAGTTCTTC. Translating it yields CSATQGWQFF. The gene calls are TRBV20-1 and TRBJ2-1; 7 bases are a match to TRBD1. After removal of 6 bases from V and 12 bases from J, the junction contained 5 bases not matched to a gene. Germline V lookup: CDR1 DFQATT, CDR2 SNEGSKA (reference sequence). CDR3 length: 10 residues.

On this clonotype itself: A junction boundary mismatches the germline segment, possibly from a read error. V and J are TRBV5-1 and TRBJ2-4; no reliable D call. The CDR3 totals 12 residues. CDR1 SGHRS and CDR2 YFSETQ come from the germline V gene. The CDR3 loop reads CASSDGAALTYF. The DNA for the CDR3 is TGCGCCAGCAGCGACGGAGCAGCCCTTACCTATTTC.